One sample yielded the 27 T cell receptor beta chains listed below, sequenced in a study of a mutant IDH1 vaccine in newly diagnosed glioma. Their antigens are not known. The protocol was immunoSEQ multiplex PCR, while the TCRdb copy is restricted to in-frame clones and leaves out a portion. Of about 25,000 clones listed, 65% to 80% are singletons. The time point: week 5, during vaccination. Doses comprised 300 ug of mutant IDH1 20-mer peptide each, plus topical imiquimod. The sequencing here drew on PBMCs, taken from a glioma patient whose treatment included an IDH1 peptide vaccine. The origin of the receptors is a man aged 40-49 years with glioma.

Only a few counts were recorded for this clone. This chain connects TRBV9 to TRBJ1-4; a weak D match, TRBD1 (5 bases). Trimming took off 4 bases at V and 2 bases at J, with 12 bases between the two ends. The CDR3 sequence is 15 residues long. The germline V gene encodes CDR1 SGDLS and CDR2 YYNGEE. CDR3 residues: CASSPRQNTNEKLFF. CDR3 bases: TGTGCCAGCAGCCCGAGACAGAATACTAATGAAAAACTGTTTTTT.

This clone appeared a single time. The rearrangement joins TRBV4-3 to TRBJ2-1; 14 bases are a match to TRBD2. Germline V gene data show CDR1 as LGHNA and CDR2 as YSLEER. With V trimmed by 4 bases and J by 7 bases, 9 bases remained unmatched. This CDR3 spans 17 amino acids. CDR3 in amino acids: CASSRELGTSGRNEQFF. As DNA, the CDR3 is TGCGCCAGCAGCCGAGAGCTGGGGACTAGCGGGAGAAATGAGCAGTTCTTC.

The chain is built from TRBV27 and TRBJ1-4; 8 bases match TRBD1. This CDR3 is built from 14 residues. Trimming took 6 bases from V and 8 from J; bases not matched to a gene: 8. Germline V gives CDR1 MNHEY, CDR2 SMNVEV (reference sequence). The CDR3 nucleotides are TGTGCCAGCAGCCAGACAGGGGAGGGCGAAAAACTGTTTTTT. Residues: CASSQTGEGEKLFF. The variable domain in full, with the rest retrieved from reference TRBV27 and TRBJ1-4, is EAQVTQNPRYLITVTGKKLTVTCSQNMNHEYMSWYRQDPGLGLRQIYYSMNVEVTDKGDVPEGYKVSRKEKRNFPLILESPSPNQTSLYFCASSQTGEGEKLFFGSGTQLSVL.

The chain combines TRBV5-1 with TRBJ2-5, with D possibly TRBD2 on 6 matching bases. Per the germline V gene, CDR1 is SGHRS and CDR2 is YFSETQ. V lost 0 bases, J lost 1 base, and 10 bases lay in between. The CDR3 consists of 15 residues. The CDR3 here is CASSLGGSGQETQYF. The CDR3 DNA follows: TGCGCCAGCAGCTTGGGTGGTAGCGGCCAAGAGACCCAGTACTTC.

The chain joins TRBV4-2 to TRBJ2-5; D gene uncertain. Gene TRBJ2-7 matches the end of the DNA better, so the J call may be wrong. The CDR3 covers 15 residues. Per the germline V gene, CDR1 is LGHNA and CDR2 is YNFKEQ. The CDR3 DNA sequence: TGTGCCAGCAGCCTCGAATGGGGTGGTACCTACGAGCAGTACTTC. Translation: CASSLEWGGTYEQYF.

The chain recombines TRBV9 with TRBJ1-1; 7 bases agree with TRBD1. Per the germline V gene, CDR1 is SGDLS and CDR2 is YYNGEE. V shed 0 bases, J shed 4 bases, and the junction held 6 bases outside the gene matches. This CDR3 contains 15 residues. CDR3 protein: CASSVVGSGGTEAFF. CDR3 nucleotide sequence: TGTGCCAGCAGCGTAGTGGGCTCAGGGGGCACTGAAGCTTTCTTT.

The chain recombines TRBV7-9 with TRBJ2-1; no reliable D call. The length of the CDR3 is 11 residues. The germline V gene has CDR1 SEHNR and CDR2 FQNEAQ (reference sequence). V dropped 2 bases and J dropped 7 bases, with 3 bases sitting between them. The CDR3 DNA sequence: TGTGCCAGCAGCTTACTAAATGAGCAGTTCTTC. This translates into CASSLLNEQFF.

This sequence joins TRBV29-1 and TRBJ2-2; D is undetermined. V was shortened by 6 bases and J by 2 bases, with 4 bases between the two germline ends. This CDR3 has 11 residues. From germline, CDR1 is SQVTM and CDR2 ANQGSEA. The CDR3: CSVANTGELFF. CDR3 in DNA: TGCAGCGTCGCTAACACCGGGGAGCTGTTTTTT.

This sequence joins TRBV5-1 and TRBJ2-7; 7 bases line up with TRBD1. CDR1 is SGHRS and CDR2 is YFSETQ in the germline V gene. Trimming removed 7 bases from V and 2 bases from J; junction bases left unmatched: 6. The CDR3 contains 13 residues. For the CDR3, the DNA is TGCGCCAGCGCACAGGGGAATCCCTACGAGCAGTACTTC. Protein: CASAQGNPYEQYF.

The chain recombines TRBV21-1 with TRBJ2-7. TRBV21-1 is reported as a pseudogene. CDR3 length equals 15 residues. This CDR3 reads CASSKALARSYEQYF. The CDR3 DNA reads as TGTGCCAGCAGCAAAGCGCTGGCGAGAAGCTACGAGCAGTACTTC.

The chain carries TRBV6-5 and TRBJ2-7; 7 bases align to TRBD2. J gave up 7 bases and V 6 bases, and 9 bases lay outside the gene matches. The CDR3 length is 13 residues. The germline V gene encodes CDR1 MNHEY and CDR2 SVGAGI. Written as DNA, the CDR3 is TGTGCCAGCAGGGTAGCGGGCTCGAAGGAGCAGTACTTC. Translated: CASRVAGSKEQYF.

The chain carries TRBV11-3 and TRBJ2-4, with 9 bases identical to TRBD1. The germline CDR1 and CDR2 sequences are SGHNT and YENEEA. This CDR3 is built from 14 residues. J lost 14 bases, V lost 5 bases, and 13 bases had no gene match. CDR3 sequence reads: CASSPPGGQGEEYF. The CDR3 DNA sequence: TGTGCCAGCAGCCCCCCAGGGGGACAGGGTGAGGAGTACTTC.

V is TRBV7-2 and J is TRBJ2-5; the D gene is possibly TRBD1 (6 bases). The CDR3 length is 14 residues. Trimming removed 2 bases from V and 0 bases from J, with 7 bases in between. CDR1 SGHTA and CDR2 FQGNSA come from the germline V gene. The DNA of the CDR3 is TGTGCCAGCAGCTTACGGGACAACCAAGAGACCCAGTACTTC. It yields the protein CASSLRDNQETQYF.

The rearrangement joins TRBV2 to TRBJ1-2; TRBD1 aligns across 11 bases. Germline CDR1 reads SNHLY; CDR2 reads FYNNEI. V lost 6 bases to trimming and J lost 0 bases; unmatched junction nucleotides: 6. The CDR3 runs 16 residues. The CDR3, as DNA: TGTGCCAGCAGGGGACAGGGGGAAAAGGCTAACTATGGCTACACCTTC. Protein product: CASRGQGEKANYGYTF.

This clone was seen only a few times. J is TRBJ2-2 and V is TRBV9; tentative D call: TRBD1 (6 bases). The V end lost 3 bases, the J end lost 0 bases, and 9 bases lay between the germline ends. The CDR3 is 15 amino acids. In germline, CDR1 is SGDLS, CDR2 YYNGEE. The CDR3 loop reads CASSGTVANTGELFF. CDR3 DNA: TGTGCCAGCAGCGGGACAGTGGCGAACACCGGGGAGCTGTTTTTT.

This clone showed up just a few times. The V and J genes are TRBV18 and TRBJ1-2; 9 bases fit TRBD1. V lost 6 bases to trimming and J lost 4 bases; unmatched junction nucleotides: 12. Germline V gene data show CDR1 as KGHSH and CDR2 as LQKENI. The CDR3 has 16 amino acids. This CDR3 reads CASSRNDLQGAYGYTF. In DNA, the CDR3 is TGTGCCAGCTCCCGAAACGATTTACAGGGGGCCTATGGCTACACCTTC. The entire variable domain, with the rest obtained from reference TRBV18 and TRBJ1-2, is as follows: NAGVMQNPRHLVRRRGQEARLRCSPMKGHSHVYWYRQLPEEGLKFMVYLQKENIIDESGMPKERFSAEFPKEGPSILRIQQVVRGDSAAYFCASSRNDLQGAYGYTFGSGTRLTVV.

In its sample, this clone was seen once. Here the CDR3 DNA reads TGTGCCAGCAGTGAAGGGAAACGGGACGATGTCTACGAGCAGTACGTC. Protein: CASSEGKRDDVYEQYV. The chain has TRBV6-1 and TRBJ2-7; D may correspond to TRBD1 or TRBD2 (5 bases each). The CDR3 extends over 16 amino acids. Per germline, CDR1 MNHNS and CDR2 SASEGT. V dropped 1 base and J dropped 3 bases, with 16 bases sitting between them.

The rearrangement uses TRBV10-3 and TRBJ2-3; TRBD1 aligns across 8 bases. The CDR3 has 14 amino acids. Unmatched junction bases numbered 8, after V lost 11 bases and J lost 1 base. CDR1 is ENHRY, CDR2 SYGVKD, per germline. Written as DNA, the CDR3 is TGTGCCGTAGGACAGGGCTCGGGCACAGATACGCAGTATTTT. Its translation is CAVGQGSGTDTQYF.

This CDR3 reads CAIREGGALNTEAFF. The CDR3 DNA follows: TGTGCCATCAGAGAAGGTGGGGCCTTGAACACTGAAGCTTTCTTT. The rearrangement links TRBV10-3 to TRBJ1-1; possible D gene TRBD1, 5 bases. Germline-derived CDR1 and CDR2 are ENHRY and SYGVKD. The V and J ends lost 6 bases and 0 bases respectively, with 14 bases between them. The length of the CDR3 is 15 residues.

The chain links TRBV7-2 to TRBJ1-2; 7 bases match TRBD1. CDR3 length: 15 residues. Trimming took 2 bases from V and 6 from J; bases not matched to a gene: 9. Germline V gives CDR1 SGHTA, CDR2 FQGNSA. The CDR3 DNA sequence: TGTGCCAGCAGCTTAAATCCGGGACAGTTACATGGCTACACCTTC. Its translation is CASSLNPGQLHGYTF.

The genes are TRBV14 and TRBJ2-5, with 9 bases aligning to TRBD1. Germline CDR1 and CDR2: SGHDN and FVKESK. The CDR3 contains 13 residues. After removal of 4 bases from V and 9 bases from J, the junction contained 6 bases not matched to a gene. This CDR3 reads CASSPGQGTAQYF. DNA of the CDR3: TGTGCCAGCAGCCCAGGACAGGGGACGGCCCAGTACTTC.

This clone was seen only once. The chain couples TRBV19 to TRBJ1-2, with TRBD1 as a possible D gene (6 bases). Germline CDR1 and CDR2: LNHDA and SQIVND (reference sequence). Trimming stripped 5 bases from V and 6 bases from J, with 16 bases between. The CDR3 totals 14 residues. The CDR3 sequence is CASSPARGDNGYTF. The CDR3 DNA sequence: TGTGCCAGTAGTCCCGCCAGGGGCGATAATGGCTACACCTTC.

The CDR3: CAIPPRRVRYGYTF. The CDR3 bases are TGTGCCATCCCCCCCCGCCGGGTAAGGTATGGCTACACCTTC. This rearrangement joins TRBV27 to TRBJ1-2, with no clear D. The V and J ends lost 10 bases and 5 bases respectively, with 20 bases between them. The CDR3 spans 14 residues. From germline, CDR1 is MNHEY and CDR2 SMNVEV (reference sequence).

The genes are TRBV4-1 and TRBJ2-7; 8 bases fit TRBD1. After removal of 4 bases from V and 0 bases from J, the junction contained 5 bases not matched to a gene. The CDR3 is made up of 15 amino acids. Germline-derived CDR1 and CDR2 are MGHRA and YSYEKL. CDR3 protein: CASSREGTGSYEQYF. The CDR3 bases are TGCGCCAGCAGCCGTGAGGGGACAGGCTCCTACGAGCAGTACTTC.

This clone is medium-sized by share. CDR3 coding DNA: TGTGCCAGCAGCGTAGCTGGGGATAACTACGAGCAGTACTTC. It specifies CASSVAGDNYEQYF. This chain connects TRBV9 to TRBJ2-7; D call uncertain. V dropped 0 bases and J dropped 3 bases, with 10 bases sitting between them. Germline loops: CDR1 SGDLS, CDR2 YYNGEE. This CDR3 has 14 residues.

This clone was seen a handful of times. For the CDR3, the DNA is TGTGCCAGCAGTTTAACCAGCACCGCCTACAATGAGCAGTTCTTC. Its protein product is CASSLTSTAYNEQFF. V is TRBV28 and J is TRBJ2-1; D is uncertain. CDR3 size: 15 residues. V dropped 2 bases and J dropped 2 bases, with 10 bases sitting between them. The V gene's germline CDR1 is MDHEN and CDR2 SYDVKM.

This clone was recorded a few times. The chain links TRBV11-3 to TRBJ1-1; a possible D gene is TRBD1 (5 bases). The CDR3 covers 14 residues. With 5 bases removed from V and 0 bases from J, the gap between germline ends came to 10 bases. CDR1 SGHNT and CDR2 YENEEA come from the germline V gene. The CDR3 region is CASSPTTVNTEAFF. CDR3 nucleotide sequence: TGTGCCAGCAGCCCAACGACAGTGAACACTGAAGCTTTCTTT.